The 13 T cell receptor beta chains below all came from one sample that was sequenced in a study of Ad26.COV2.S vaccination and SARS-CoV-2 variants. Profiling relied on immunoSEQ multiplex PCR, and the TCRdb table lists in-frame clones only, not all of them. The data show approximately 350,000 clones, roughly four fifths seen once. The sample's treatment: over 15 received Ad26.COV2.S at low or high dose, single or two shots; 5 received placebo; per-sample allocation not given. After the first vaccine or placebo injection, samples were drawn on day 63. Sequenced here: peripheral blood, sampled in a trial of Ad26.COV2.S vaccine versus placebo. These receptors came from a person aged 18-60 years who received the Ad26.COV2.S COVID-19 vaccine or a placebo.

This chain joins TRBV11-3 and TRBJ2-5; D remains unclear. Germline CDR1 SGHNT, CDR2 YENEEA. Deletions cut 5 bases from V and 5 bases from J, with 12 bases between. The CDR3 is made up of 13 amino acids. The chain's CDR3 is CASSRALAETQYF. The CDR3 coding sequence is TGTGCCAGCAGCCGGGCCTTGGCGGAGACCCAGTACTTC.

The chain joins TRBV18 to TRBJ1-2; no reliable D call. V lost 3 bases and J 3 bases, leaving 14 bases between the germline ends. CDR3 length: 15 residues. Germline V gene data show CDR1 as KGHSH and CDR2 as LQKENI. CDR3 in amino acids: CASSPSRRQDYGYTF. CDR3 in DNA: TGTGCCAGCTCACCTTCTAGACGGCAGGACTATGGCTACACCTTC.

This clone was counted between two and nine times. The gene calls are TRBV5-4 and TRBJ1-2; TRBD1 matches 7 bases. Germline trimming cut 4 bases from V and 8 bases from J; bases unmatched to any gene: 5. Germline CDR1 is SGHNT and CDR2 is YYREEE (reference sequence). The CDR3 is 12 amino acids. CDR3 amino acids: CASSRQGSGYTF. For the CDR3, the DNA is TGTGCCAGCAGCAGACAGGGCAGCGGCTACACCTTC.

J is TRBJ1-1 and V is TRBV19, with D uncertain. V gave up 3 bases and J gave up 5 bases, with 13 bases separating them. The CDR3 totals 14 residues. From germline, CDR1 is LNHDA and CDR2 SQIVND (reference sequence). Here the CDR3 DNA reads TGTGCCAGTAGTATTTCCTCTACTAGAACTGAAGCTTTCTTT. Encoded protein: CASSISSTRTEAFF.

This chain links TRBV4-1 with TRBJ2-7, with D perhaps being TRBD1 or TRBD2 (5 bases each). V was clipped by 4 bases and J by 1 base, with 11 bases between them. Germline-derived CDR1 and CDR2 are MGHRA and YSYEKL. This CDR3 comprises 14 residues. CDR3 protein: CASSPFGGSYEQYF. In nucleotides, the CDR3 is TGCGCCAGCAGCCCCTTTGGGGGATCCTACGAGCAGTACTTC.

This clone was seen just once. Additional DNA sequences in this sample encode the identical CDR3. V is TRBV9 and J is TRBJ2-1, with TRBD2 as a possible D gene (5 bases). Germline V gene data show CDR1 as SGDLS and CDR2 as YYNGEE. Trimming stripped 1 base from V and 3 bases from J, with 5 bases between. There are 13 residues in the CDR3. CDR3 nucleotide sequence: TGTGCCAGCAGCGTACGGGACTACAATGAGCAGTTCTTC. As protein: CASSVRDYNEQFF.

The CDR3 here is CASSPDRVGGGYTF. CDR3 bases: TGCGCCAGCAGCCCGGACAGGGTTGGCGGTGGCTACACCTTC. This sequence joins TRBV10-1 and TRBJ1-2, with 8 bases matching TRBD1. The CDR3 is made up of 14 amino acids. J was trimmed by 7 bases and V by 6 bases; bases with no gene match: 10. Germline CDR1 is WNHNN and CDR2 is SYGVQD (reference sequence).

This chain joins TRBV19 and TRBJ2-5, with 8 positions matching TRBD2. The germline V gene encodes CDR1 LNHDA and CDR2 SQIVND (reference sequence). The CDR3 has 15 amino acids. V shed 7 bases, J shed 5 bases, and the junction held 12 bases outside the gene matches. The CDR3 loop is CASTPGSGSRETQYF. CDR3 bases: TGTGCCAGTACCCCGGGGAGCGGGAGCAGGGAGACCCAGTACTTC.

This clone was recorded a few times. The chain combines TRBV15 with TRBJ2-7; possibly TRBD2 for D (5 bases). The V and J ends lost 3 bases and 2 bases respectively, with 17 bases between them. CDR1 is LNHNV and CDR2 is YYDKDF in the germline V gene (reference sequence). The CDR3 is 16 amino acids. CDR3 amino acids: CATSRWAGFRTYEQYF. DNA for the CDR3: TGTGCCACCAGCAGGTGGGCGGGTTTTAGAACCTACGAGCAGTACTTC.

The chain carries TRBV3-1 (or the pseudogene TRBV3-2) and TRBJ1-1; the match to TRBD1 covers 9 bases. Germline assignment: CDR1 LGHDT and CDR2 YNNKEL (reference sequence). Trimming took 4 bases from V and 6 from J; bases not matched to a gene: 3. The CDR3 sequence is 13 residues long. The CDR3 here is CASSLRQGAEAFF. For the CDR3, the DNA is TGTGCCAGCAGCCTAAGACAGGGGGCTGAAGCTTTCTTT.

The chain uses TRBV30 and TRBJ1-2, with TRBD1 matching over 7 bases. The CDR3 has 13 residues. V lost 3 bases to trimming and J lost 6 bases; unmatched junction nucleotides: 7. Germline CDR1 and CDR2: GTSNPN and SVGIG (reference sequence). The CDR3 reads CAWRGTGANGYTF. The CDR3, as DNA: TGTGCCTGGAGGGGTACAGGGGCGAATGGCTACACCTTC.

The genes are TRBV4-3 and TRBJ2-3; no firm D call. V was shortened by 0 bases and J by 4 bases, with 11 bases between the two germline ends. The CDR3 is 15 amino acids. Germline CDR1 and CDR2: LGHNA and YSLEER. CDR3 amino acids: CASSQESLRPDTQYF. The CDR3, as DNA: TGCGCCAGCAGCCAAGAATCTCTAAGGCCAGATACGCAGTATTTT.

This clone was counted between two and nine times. The CDR3 coding sequence is TGTGCCAGCAGCCCTGCTGGAGGGAGCGCTTTCTTT. Its protein is CASSPAGGSAFF. The J gene is TRBJ1-1, the V gene TRBV9; D not resolved. The V gene lost 4 bases and the J gene lost 11 bases, with 15 bases spanning the gap. Looked up from germline, CDR1 is SGDLS and CDR2 is YYNGEE. The CDR3 has 12 residues.